The T cell receptor beta chain under discussion was sequenced for a study of blood T cell repertoires in COVID-19. About the research overall: Some COVID-19 samples were acute and others convalescent; all came from the United States, Italy and Spain. Nucleic acid was either cDNA or gDNA, and it came from T cells, B-cell-depleted T cells, or PBMCs.

The CDR3 totals 16 residues. From germline, CDR1 is MNHEY and CDR2 SMNVEV (reference sequence). Trimming pared 3 bases from V and 5 bases from J, leaving 17 bases between. Assay: immunoSEQ multiplex PCR; the TCRdb copy retains only in-frame clones and omits some. The data show fewer than 400,000 clones, 85% seen once. The sample consisted of peripheral blood. The chain recombines TRBV27 with TRBJ1-5; the D gene is possibly TRBD1 (5 bases). This sequence was found in a woman aged 18-29 years with acute or convalescent COVID-19. The chain's CDR3 is CASSLTAHHWDQPQHF. CDR3 coding DNA: TGTGCCAGCAGTTTGACAGCCCACCACTGGGATCAGCCCCAGCATTTT.